This passage covers 20 T cell receptor gamma chains from one sample sequenced in a study of gamma-delta chains in newborns, infants, children. TCRdb re-called clones from the reads via CATT. The table records some 1,100 gamma-chain clones, approximately 35% of them present only once. Sequenced material: blood. The receptor set was obtained from a child who was a newborn, infant or young child, either healthy, febrile or measles-vaccinated (not recorded which).

As concerns this clone: This specimen includes other DNA sequences encoding the same CDR3. V gene TRGV9 combines with J gene TRGJP. TCRdb gives no J gene; it was assigned here by matching the DNA to germline. The trim removed 0 bases at V and 7 bases at J, leaving 6 bases unmatched. Germline assignment: CDR1 GITISATS and CDR2 ISYDGTV (reference sequence). The CDR3 is made up of 17 amino acids. DNA of the CDR3: TGTGCCTTGTGGGAGGTGCATCGGGAGTTGGGCAAAAAAATCAAGGTATTT. Its translation: CALWEVHRELGKKIKVF.

By frequency in the sample, this clone is large. Other DNA sequences in this sample translate to the same CDR3. V usage is TRGV9 and J usage is TRGJP. TCRdb carries no J gene annotation; the J gene was assigned here by matching the DNA with germline. V shed 0 bases and J 6 bases; nucleotides not matched to a gene: 2. Germline CDR1 and CDR2: GITISATS and ISYDGTV (reference sequence). This CDR3 comprises 16 residues. CDR3 sequence reads: CALWEVAELGKKIKVF. The CDR3 DNA is TGTGCCTTGTGGGAGGTGGCAGAGTTGGGCAAAAAAATCAAGGTATTT.

With regard to this clone: An end of the junction differs from the germline gene, which may be a read error. The V gene is TRGV9, the J gene TRGJP. TCRdb does not report a J gene; here it was assigned by matching the DNA to germline references. This CDR3 region has 19 residues. CDR1 is GITISATS, CDR2 ISYDGTV, per germline (reference sequence). The chain's CDR3 is CALWEVHPVKESGKKIKVF. CDR3 DNA sequence: TGTGCCTTGTGGGAGGTCCACCCTGTTAAAGAGTCGGGCAAAAAAATCAAGGTATTT.

This clone came up once. The rearrangement links TRGV9 to TRGJP. No J gene was available from TCRdb, and it was assigned here by a germline match of the DNA. Germline loops: CDR1 GITISATS, CDR2 ISYDGTV (reference sequence). The CDR3 is 18 residues long. Losses at the gene ends were 0 bases for V and 7 bases for J; bases not matched to a gene: 9. The CDR3 nucleotides are TGTGCCTTGTGGGAGGTGCGATGCGACGAGTTGGGCAAAAAAATCAAGGTATTT. Encoded protein: CALWEVRCDELGKKIKVF.

The CDR3 sequence is CALWELWPQLGKKIKVF. CDR3 coding DNA: TGTGCCTTGTGGGAGTTGTGGCCCCAGTTGGGCAAAAAAATCAAGGTATTT. This chain links TRGV9 with TRGJP. TCRdb lists no J gene, so it was determined here by aligning the DNA to germline. Germline CDR1 reads GITISATS; CDR2 reads ISYDGTV (reference sequence). The CDR3 spans 17 residues. The junction had 10 bases not matched to a gene; V was cut back by 3 bases and J by 8 bases.

The rearrangement joins TRGV9 to TRGJP. TCRdb supplies no J gene; here it was assigned by aligning the nucleotide sequence to germline. This CDR3 is 19 amino acids long. J lost 7 bases, V lost 1 base, and 13 bases had no gene match. Germline V lookup: CDR1 GITISATS, CDR2 ISYDGTV (reference sequence). The CDR3 nucleotides read TGTGCCTTGTGGGAGGTATGTTCTCGACAGGAGTTGGGCAAAAAAATCAAGGTATTT. Its translation: CALWEVCSRQELGKKIKVF.

In its sample, this clone was seen a few times. This specimen includes other DNA sequences encoding the same CDR3. The CDR3 sequence is CALWEVRGELGKKIKVF. The CDR3 region has the DNA TGTGCCTTGTGGGAGGTGAGGGGAGAGTTGGGCAAAAAAATCAAGGTATTT. V usage is TRGV9 and J usage is TRGJP. Because TCRdb records no J gene, it was assigned here through a match of the DNA to germline. The CDR3 loop spans 17 amino acids. V lost 0 bases and J lost 6; bases outside the gene matches: 5. CDR1 is GITISATS and CDR2 is ISYDGTV in the germline V gene (reference sequence).

Concerning this clone itself: Its ends do not fully match the called genes, so a read error is possible. The chain uses TRGV9 and TRGJP. Germline matching of the DNA provided the J gene here, since TCRdb leaves it blank. Germline V gene lookup returns CDR1 GITISATS and CDR2 ISYDGTV (reference sequence). CDR3 length: 17 amino acids. The CDR3: CALWEALQGLGKKIKVF. CDR3 DNA sequence: TGTGCCTTGTGGGAGGCCCTCCAAGGGTTGGGCAAAAAAATCAAGGTATTT.

CDR3 in DNA: TGTGCCTTGTGGGAGCCGGCCGTTACCCAGTTGGGCAAAAAAATCAAGGTATTT. Translating gives CALWEPAVTQLGKKIKVF. This chain joins TRGV9 and TRGJP. Here the J gene came from matching the DNA to germline, since TCRdb omits it. The CDR3 consists of 18 residues. Germline V gene data show CDR1 as GITISATS and CDR2 as ISYDGTV (reference sequence). The ends lost 3 bases at V and 8 bases at J; junction bases unmatched: 13.

The chain couples TRGV8 to TRGJP1. Trimming cost V 2 bases and J 8 bases; bases outside gene matches: 2. Germline CDR1 reads VENAVY; CDR2 reads YDSYNSRV. The CDR3 consists of 12 residues. The CDR3 nucleotides are TGTGCCACCTGGGATAACGGTTGGTTCAAGATATTT. This gives the protein CATWDNGWFKIF.

V gene TRGV9 combines with J gene TRGJP. Since TCRdb gives no J gene, matching the DNA to germline was used here to assign it. This CDR3 has 17 residues. V lost 5 bases, J lost 1 base, and 5 bases stayed unmatched. CDR1 is GITISATS, CDR2 ISYDGTV, per germline (reference sequence). The CDR3 reads CALWGVGQELGKKIKVF. CDR3 in DNA: TGTGCCTTGTGGGGGGTCGGGCAAGAGTTGGGCAAAAAAATCAAGGTATTT.

About this clone: The same CDR3 is also encoded by other DNA sequences in this sample. The V and J genes are TRGV9 and TRGJP. The trim removed 1 base at V and 7 bases at J, leaving 4 bases unmatched. In germline, CDR1 is GITISATS, CDR2 ISYDGTV (reference sequence). The CDR3 loop spans 16 amino acids. The DNA of the CDR3 is TGTGCCTTGTGGGAGGTCTTGGAGTTGGGCAAAAAAATCAAGGTATTT. This encodes CALWEVLELGKKIKVF.

This clone was recorded a few times. This chain joins TRGV8 and TRGJ1 or TRGJ2. Since TCRdb gives no J gene, matching the DNA to germline was used here to assign it. The CDR3 is 13 amino acids. V was pared by 1 base and J by 3 bases, with 3 bases of the junction left unmatched. Germline V gene lookup returns CDR1 VENAVY and CDR2 YDSYNSRV. The CDR3: CATWDSRYYKKLF. CDR3 nucleotides: TGTGCCACCTGGGATAGTCGTTATTATAAGAAACTCTTT.

Worth noting for this clone: Only one base separates this from a far larger clonotype, so it likely reflects a read error. Other DNA sequences within the sample encode an identical CDR3. The chain links TRGV9 to TRGJP. Germline matching of the DNA provided the J gene here, since TCRdb leaves it blank. There are 16 residues in the CDR3. Germline V gene lookup returns CDR1 GITISATS and CDR2 ISYDGTV (reference sequence). CDR3 DNA: TGTGCCTTGTGGGAGGTGCGGGAGTTGGGTAAAAAAATCAAGGTATTT. It codes for CALWEVRELGKKIKVF.

This clone was detected only a few times. It may be a read error: a sequence one base away is much more abundant. Other DNA sequences in the same sample also yield this CDR3. V is TRGV9 and J is TRGJP. TCRdb records no J gene; here it was assigned by comparing the DNA to germline. Germline CDR1 and CDR2: GITISATS and ISYDGTV (reference sequence). Germline trimming cut 2 bases from V and 7 bases from J; bases unmatched to any gene: 2. This CDR3 comprises 15 residues. The CDR3 reads CALWEGELGKKIKVF. CDR3 coding DNA: TGTGCCTTGTGGGAGGGCGAGTTGGGCAAAAAAATCAAGGTATTT.

This clone was detected only a few times. The chain joins TRGV9 to TRGJP. The germline gives CDR1 GITISATS, CDR2 ISYDGTV (reference sequence). V lost 6 bases and J lost 4; bases outside the gene matches: 3. CDR3 length: 15 residues. CDR3: CALWIQELGKKIKVF. The CDR3 DNA sequence: TGTGCCTTGTGGATTCAAGAGTTGGGCAAAAAAATCAAGGTATTT.

The chain is built from TRGV8 and TRGJP1. In germline, CDR1 is VENAVY, CDR2 YDSYNSRV. Losses at the gene ends were 1 base for V and 4 bases for J; bases not matched to a gene: 6. This CDR3 has 15 residues. This CDR3 is CATWDRGGTGWFKIF. Written as DNA, the CDR3 is TGTGCCACCTGGGATAGAGGGGGCACTGGTTGGTTCAAGATATTT.

This clone is classed as large (0.1 to 1%). V is TRGV9 and J is TRGJ1 or TRGJ2. Trimming at V came to 3 bases and at J to 1 base, leaving 0 bases not matched to a gene. Looked up from germline, CDR1 is GITISATS and CDR2 is ISYDGTV (reference sequence). The CDR3 totals 12 residues. DNA for the CDR3: TGTGCCTTGTGGGAGAATTATTATAAGAAACTCTTT. The encoded protein is CALWENYYKKLF.

The rearrangement links TRGV9 to TRGJ1 or TRGJ2. Assignment of the J gene here rests on matching the DNA to germline, because TCRdb gives none. V lost 3 bases and J lost 7; bases outside the gene matches: 9. CDR3 length equals 13 residues. The germline V gene encodes CDR1 GITISATS and CDR2 ISYDGTV (reference sequence). The CDR3 region is CALWEPRPYKKLF. In DNA form, the CDR3 reads TGTGCCTTGTGGGAGCCCCGACCATATAAGAAACTCTTT.

Of note for this clone: The junction does not match germline at one end; this may be a read error. The gene calls are TRGV9 and TRGJP. Because TCRdb records no J gene, it was assigned here through a match of the DNA to germline. The CDR3 contains 17 residues. The germline CDR1 and CDR2 sequences are GITISATS and ISYDGTV (reference sequence). This CDR3 reads CAFWEVQEELGKKIKVF. CDR3 in DNA: TGTGCCTTCTGGGAGGTGCAGGAAGAGTTGGGCAAAAAAATCAAGGTATTT.